Shown below are 8 T cell receptor beta chains from a single sample sequenced in a study of cytomegalovirus exposure and HLA in healthy donors. Repertoires were generated with immunoSEQ multiplex PCR, while TCRdb's copy carries only in-frame clones and drops some. Of under 250,000 clones in the sample, less than 85% were seen once. The sample was PBMCs. Receptors were obtained from a woman aged 18-35 years in good health and CMV-seronegative.

J is TRBJ2-7 and V is TRBV27; D tentatively reads TRBD1 or TRBD2 (5 bases each). CDR3 length: 16 residues. The ends were cut back, 4 bases at V and 3 bases at J, with 19 bases in the middle. CDR1 is MNHEY, CDR2 SMNVEV, per germline (reference sequence). The CDR3 nucleotides are TGTGCCAGCAGTTCCTCGGGACGGATCTCTAACTACGAGCAGTACTTC. This gives the protein CASSSSGRISNYEQYF.

The gene calls are TRBV19 and TRBJ2-3; D might be TRBD1 (6 bases). Trimming removed 5 bases from V and 3 bases from J, with 18 bases in between. This CDR3 has 16 residues. Germline V gene data show CDR1 as LNHDA and CDR2 as SQIVND (reference sequence). The CDR3 region is CASSSDRFDTTDTQYF. The DNA for the CDR3 is TGTGCCAGTAGTTCCGACAGGTTCGATACGACAGATACGCAGTATTTT.

With respect to this clone: The germline gene is not matched at one end of the junction; a read error may be the cause. J is TRBJ2-7 and V is TRBV10-3; a weak D match, TRBD2 (5 bases). The CDR3 loop spans 12 amino acids. Germline V lookup: CDR1 ENHRY, CDR2 SYGVKD. CDR3 sequence: CAIRESGSEQYF. In DNA form, the CDR3 reads TGTGCCATCAGGGAGTCTGGGAGCGAGCAGTACTTC.

The sample holds a few counts of this clone. The J gene is TRBJ2-7, the V gene TRBV27, with 9 nucleotides matching TRBD2. This CDR3 has 14 residues. Germline V lookup: CDR1 MNHEY, CDR2 SMNVEV (reference sequence). With 8 bases clipped from V and 4 bases from J, the junction kept 9 bases outside the gene matches. The CDR3 nucleotides are TGTGCCAGCTCCCCGGGGAGCGGGAGGTACGAGCAGTACTTC. Its translation is CASSPGSGRYEQYF.

The rearrangement uses TRBV10-1 and TRBJ2-2; D is unresolved. The germline V gene encodes CDR1 WNHNN and CDR2 SYGVQD (reference sequence). Trimming removed 2 bases at V and 0 bases at J, with 4 bases between. The CDR3 is 14 residues long. The CDR3 reads CASSEDTNTGELFF. The CDR3 DNA follows: TGCGCCAGCAGTGAGGATACGAACACCGGGGAGCTGTTTTTT.

This clone has only one observation. The chain joins TRBV15 to TRBJ2-7; 8 bases align to TRBD1. Trimming took 3 bases from V and 4 from J; bases not matched to a gene: 5. The CDR3 runs 14 residues. The V gene's germline CDR1 is LNHNV and CDR2 YYDKDF (reference sequence). CDR3 nucleotide sequence: TGTGCCACCAGCAGGGACAGGGCTAGGTACGAGCAGTACTTC. It encodes CATSRDRARYEQYF.

The J gene is TRBJ2-2, the V gene TRBV6-5; the match to TRBD1 covers 10 bases. The junction had 5 bases not matched to a gene; V was cut back by 5 bases and J by 5 bases. The CDR3 contains 15 residues. The germline V gene has CDR1 MNHEY and CDR2 SVGAGI. The CDR3 reads CASSLGQGGTGELFF. The CDR3 DNA follows: TGTGCCAGCAGTCTCGGACAGGGGGGGACCGGGGAGCTGTTTTTT.

This chain links TRBV7-2 with TRBJ1-5; D is undetermined. V was pared by 0 bases and J by 9 bases, with 6 bases between. The CDR3 sequence is 12 residues long. CDR1 is SGHTA, CDR2 FQGNSA, per germline. The CDR3 bases are TGTGCCAGCAGCTTAGCAATGGGGCCCCAGCATTTT. Its protein is CASSLAMGPQHF.